Reported below is one TCR beta chain. These data originate in a study of monozygotic twins with inflammatory bowel disease. This CDR3 contains 16 residues. Germline CDR1 and CDR2: MNHNS and SASEGT. Both TCRalpha and TCRbeta cDNA were subjected to two nested PCRs lasting approximately 16 and 10 cycles. TCRdb processed the 5' RACE reads again and assigns one entry to each CDR3 protein, with no DNA. The table lists 150,000 to 200,000 distinct CDR3 sequences, with roughly 3% in the top ten. The sequencing sample was made of blood. This sequence was found in a human donor with ulcerative colitis or Crohn's disease, or a healthy co-twin of an affected twin (not recorded which). The chain joins TRBV6-1 to TRBJ2-1; TCRdb designates TRBD2, a call that cannot be tested without DNA. This CDR3 reads CASRSGLAGPYNEQFF.